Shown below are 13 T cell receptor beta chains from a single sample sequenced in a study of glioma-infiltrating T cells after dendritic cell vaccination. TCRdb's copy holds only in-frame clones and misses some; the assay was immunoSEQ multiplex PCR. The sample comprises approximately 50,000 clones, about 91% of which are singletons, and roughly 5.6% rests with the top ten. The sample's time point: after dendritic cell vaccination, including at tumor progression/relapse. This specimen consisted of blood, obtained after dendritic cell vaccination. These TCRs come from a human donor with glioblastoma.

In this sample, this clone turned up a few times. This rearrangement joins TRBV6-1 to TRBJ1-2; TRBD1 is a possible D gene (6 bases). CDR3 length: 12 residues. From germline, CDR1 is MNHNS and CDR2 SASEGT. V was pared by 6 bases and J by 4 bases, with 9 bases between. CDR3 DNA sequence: TGTGCCAGCAGAGACAGGCCCTATGGCTACACCTTC. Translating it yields CASRDRPYGYTF.

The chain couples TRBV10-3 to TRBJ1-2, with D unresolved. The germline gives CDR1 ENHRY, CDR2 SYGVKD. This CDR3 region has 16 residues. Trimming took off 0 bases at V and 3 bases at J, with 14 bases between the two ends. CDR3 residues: CAISESRGSVDYGYTF. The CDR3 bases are TGTGCCATCAGTGAGTCTCGGGGTAGTGTGGACTATGGCTACACCTTC.

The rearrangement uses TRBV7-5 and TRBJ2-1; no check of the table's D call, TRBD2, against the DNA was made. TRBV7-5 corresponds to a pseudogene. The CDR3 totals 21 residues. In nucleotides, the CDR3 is TGTGCCAGAAGCTTATCAGAGCTAGGACTAGGAGAATCCGCCTCCTACAATGAGCAGTTCTTC. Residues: CARSLSELGLGESASYNEQFF.

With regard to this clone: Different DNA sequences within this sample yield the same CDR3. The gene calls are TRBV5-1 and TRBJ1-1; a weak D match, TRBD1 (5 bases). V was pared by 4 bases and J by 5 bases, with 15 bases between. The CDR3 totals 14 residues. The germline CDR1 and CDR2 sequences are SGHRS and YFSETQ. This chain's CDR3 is CASSGTGTITEAFF. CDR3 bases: TGCGCCAGCAGCGGAACCGGGACTATAACTGAAGCTTTCTTT.

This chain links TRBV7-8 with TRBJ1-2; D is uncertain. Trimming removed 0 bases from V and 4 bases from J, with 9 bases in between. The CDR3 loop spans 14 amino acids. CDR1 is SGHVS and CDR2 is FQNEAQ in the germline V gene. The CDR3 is CASSLAAQSYGYTF. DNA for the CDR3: TGTGCCAGCAGCTTAGCGGCACAGTCCTATGGCTACACCTTC.

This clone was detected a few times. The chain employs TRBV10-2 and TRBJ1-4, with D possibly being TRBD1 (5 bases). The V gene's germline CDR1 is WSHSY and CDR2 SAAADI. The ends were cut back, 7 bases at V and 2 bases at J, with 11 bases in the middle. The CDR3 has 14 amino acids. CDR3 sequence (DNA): TGCGCCAGCAAAAGGGGATCGACTAATGAAAAACTGTTTTTT. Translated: CASKRGSTNEKLFF.

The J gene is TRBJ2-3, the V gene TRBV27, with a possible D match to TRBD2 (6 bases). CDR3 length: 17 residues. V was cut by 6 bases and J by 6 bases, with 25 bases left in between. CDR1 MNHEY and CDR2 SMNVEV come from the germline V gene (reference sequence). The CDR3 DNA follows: TGTGCCAGCAGAACAATTCTGCGGGGCAGGGCTGCCGATACGCAGTATTTT. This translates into CASRTILRGRAADTQYF.

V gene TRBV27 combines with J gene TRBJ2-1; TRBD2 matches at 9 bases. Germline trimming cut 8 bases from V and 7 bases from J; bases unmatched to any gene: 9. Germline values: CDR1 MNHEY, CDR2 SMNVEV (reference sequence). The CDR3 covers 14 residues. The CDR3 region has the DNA TGTGCCAGCGTCGCGGGCGGGAGGGGGAATGAGCAGTTCTTC. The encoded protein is CASVAGGRGNEQFF.

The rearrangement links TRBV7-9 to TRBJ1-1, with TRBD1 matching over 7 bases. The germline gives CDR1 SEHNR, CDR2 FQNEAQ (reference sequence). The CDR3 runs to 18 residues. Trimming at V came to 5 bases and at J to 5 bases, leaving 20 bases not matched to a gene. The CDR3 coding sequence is TGTGCCAGCAGCCGAGGGTTTTTCGGACAGGATGGTCGGACTGAAGCTTTCTTT. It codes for CASSRGFFGQDGRTEAFF.

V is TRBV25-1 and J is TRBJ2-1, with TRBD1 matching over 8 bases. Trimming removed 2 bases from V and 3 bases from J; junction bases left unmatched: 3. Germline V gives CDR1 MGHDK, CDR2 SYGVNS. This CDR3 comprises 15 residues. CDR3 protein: CASSEIGQGYNEQFF. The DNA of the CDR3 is TGTGCCAGCAGTGAAATAGGACAGGGCTACAATGAGCAGTTCTTC. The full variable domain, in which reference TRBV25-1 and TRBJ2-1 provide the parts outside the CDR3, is EADIYQTPRYLVIGTGKKITLECSQTMGHDKMYWYQQDPGMELHLIHYSYGVNSTEKGDLSSESTVSRIRTEHFPLTLESARPSHTSQYLCASSEIGQGYNEQFFGPGTRLTVL.

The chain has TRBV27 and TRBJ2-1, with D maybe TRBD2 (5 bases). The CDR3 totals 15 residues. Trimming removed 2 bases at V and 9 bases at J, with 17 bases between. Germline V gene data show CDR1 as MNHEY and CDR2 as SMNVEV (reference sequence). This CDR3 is CASSLRGRAAGEQFF. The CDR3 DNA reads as TGTGCCAGCAGTTTAAGAGGGAGAGCGGCGGGTGAGCAGTTCTTC.

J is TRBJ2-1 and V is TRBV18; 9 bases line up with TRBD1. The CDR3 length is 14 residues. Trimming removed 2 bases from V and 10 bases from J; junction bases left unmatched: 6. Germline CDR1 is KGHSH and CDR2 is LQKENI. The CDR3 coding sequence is TGTGCCAGCTCACCAACAACAGGGGGCGGGGAGCAGTTCTTC. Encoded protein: CASSPTTGGGEQFF.

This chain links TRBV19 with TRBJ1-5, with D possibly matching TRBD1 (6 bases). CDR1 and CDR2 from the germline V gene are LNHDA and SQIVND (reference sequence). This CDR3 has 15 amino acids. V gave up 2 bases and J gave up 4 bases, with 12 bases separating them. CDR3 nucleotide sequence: TGTGCCAGTAGTATACAGGGGACCCAGAATCAGCCCCAGCATTTT. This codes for CASSIQGTQNQPQHF.